These 16 T cell receptor beta chains were all obtained from the same sample, sequenced in a study of blood T cell repertoires in COVID-19. TCRdb's table, derived via immunoSEQ multiplex PCR, lists solely in-frame clones and lacks some. This table has about 110,000 clones, about nine tenths appearing once. Sequencing input: peripheral blood. The origin of the receptors is a woman in her 30s with acute or convalescent COVID-19.

The chain carries TRBV7-2 and TRBJ1-5; no reliable D call. In germline, CDR1 is SGHTA, CDR2 FQGNSA. Trimming removed 5 bases at V and 2 bases at J, with 7 bases between. The CDR3 extends over 13 amino acids. The CDR3 is CASSIRGNQPQHF. The CDR3 coding sequence is TGTGCCAGCAGCATTCGGGGCAATCAGCCCCAGCATTTT.

In its sample, this clone was seen a few times. The V gene is TRBV30, the J gene TRBJ1-6; D gene unclear. CDR1 is GTSNPN, CDR2 SVGIG, per germline (reference sequence). V lost 3 bases to trimming and J lost 7 bases, with 13 bases between them. The CDR3 is 14 residues long. The CDR3 protein is CAWSGGRENSPLHF. CDR3 in DNA: TGTGCCTGGAGCGGAGGACGGGAAAATTCACCCCTCCACTTT. Filled out from reference TRBV30 and TRBJ1-6, the complete variable domain reads SQTIHQWPATLVQPVGSPLSLECTVEGTSNPNLYWYRQAAGRGLQLLFYSVGIGQISSEVPQNLSASRPQDRQFILSSKKLLLSDSGFYLCAWSGGRENSPLHFGNGTRLTVT.

This clone was detected once. The chain uses TRBV19 and TRBJ2-3, with D perhaps matching TRBD1 (6 bases). CDR3 size: 13 residues. Looked up from germline, CDR1 is LNHDA and CDR2 is SQIVND (reference sequence). The ends were cut back, 4 bases at V and 5 bases at J, with 10 bases in the middle. The chain's CDR3 is CASSNRGGDTQYF. The CDR3 DNA follows: TGTGCCAGTAGTAACCGAGGGGGAGATACGCAGTATTTT. Complete variable domain (other parts from reference TRBV19 and TRBJ2-3): DGGITQSPKYLFRKEGQNVTLSCEQNLNHDAMYWYRQDPGQGLRLIYYSQIVNDFQKGDIAEGYSVSREKKESFPLTVTSAQKNPTAFYLCASSNRGGDTQYFGPGTRLTVL.

The chain uses TRBV5-6 and TRBJ2-3; 12 nucleotides line up with TRBD2. The trim removed 3 bases at V and 8 bases at J, leaving 4 bases unmatched. The germline gives CDR1 SGHDT, CDR2 YYEEEE. The CDR3 is 14 amino acids. Here the CDR3 reads CASSSTSGRRTQYF. The DNA for the CDR3 is TGTGCCAGCAGCTCAACTAGCGGGAGGCGTACGCAGTATTTT.

V usage is TRBV6-4 and J usage is TRBJ1-4; perhaps TRBD1 as D (5 bases). Germline V gene data show CDR1 as MRHNA and CDR2 as SNTAGT. This CDR3 region has 13 residues. V was shortened by 7 bases and J by 8 bases, with 14 bases between the two germline ends. The DNA for the CDR3 is TGTGCCAGCACCGGGGGGAGATTGGAAAAACTGTTTTTT. It translates to CASTGGRLEKLFF.

The chain joins TRBV28 to TRBJ1-3, with TRBD1 matching over 8 bases. This CDR3 is built from 18 residues. The V and J ends lost 6 bases and 4 bases, in that order; junction bases with no gene match: 17. Germline V gene lookup returns CDR1 MDHEN and CDR2 SYDVKM. The CDR3: CASRTDRDGVVWGNTIYF. In nucleotides, the CDR3 is TGTGCCAGCAGAACGGACAGGGATGGTGTCGTGTGGGGAAACACCATATATTTT.

V gene TRBV27 combines with J gene TRBJ2-5, with TRBD1 matching over 7 bases. The J segment lost 5 bases and the V segment lost 10 bases, leaving 13 bases of the junction unmatched. This CDR3 contains 14 residues. Germline assignment: CDR1 MNHEY and CDR2 SMNVEV (reference sequence). Here the CDR3 reads CANRDRVLLETQYF. Written as DNA, the CDR3 is TGTGCCAACCGAGACAGGGTCCTGTTGGAGACCCAGTACTTC.

The V and J genes are TRBV6-2 or TRBV6-3 and TRBJ2-3; the match to TRBD1 covers 10 bases. V was clipped by 5 bases and J by 6 bases; unmatched bases: 17. Looked up from germline, CDR1 is MNHEY and CDR2 is SVGEGT. The length of the CDR3 is 18 residues. Here the CDR3 reads CASSRRETGGYVGDTQYF. The CDR3 bases are TGTGCCAGCAGTCGGAGAGAGACAGGGGGCTACGTAGGCGATACGCAGTATTTT.

This clone was recorded once. The V call is TRBV21-1, the J call TRBJ2-1; the D segment call TRBD2 is taken from the table without a DNA check. TRBV21-1 is an annotated pseudogene. This CDR3 comprises 15 residues. In DNA, the CDR3 is TGTGCCAGCGGAAGAGGCGGGGGTCTTAAAAATGAGCAGTTCTTC. This translates into CASGRGGGLKNEQFF.

This chain links TRBV7-9 with TRBJ1-2, with 8 bases matching TRBD1. The CDR3 is 13 amino acids. The germline V gene has CDR1 SEHNR and CDR2 FQNEAQ (reference sequence). J gave up 10 bases and V 5 bases, and 9 bases lay outside the gene matches. In DNA form, the CDR3 reads TGTGCCAGCAGCCAGCTGGACAGGGTCGACTACACCTTC. It codes for CASSQLDRVDYTF.

CDR3 bases: TGCGCCAGCAGCTTTGAACAGGGGGCTGGGAATGGCTACACCTTC. This gives the protein CASSFEQGAGNGYTF. The V gene is TRBV4-3, the J gene TRBJ1-2; 9 positions match TRBD1. CDR1 LGHNA and CDR2 YSLEER come from the germline V gene. J was trimmed by 6 bases and V by 5 bases; bases with no gene match: 10. This CDR3 comprises 15 residues.

The chain couples TRBV10-3 to TRBJ2-7; 9 bases match TRBD1. Trimming took 4 bases from V and 3 from J; bases not matched to a gene: 10. Per germline, CDR1 ENHRY and CDR2 SYGVKD. The CDR3 loop spans 16 amino acids. The chain's CDR3 is CAISALTGGGGYEQYF. The CDR3 nucleotides are TGTGCCATCAGTGCTTTGACAGGGGGTGGCGGCTACGAGCAGTACTTC.

This clone was recorded only once. The V and J genes are TRBV5-1 and TRBJ1-1, with 7 bases that match TRBD1. Germline V gives CDR1 SGHRS, CDR2 YFSETQ. There are 15 residues in the CDR3. The junction had 2 bases not matched to a gene; V was cut back by 0 bases and J by 0 bases. The CDR3 spells CASSLAGQLNTEAFF. CDR3 DNA: TGCGCCAGCAGCTTGGCGGGACAGTTGAACACTGAAGCTTTCTTT.

This rearrangement joins TRBV5-4 to TRBJ2-3; TRBD2 matches at 10 bases. The CDR3 covers 16 residues. Germline trimming cut 4 bases from V and 2 bases from J; bases unmatched to any gene: 7. Germline-derived CDR1 and CDR2 are SGHNT and YYREEE (reference sequence). This chain's CDR3 is CASSESGGAFTDTQYF. DNA for the CDR3: TGTGCCAGCAGCGAGAGCGGGGGGGCCTTCACAGATACGCAGTATTTT.

This sequence joins TRBV9 and TRBJ1-1, with 12 bases aligning to TRBD1. The trim removed 4 bases at V and 4 bases at J, leaving 5 bases unmatched. The length of the CDR3 is 15 residues. Germline CDR1 is SGDLS and CDR2 is YYNGEE. The CDR3: CASSYGTGGSTEAFF. The CDR3 DNA reads as TGTGCCAGCAGCTACGGGACAGGGGGCTCCACTGAAGCTTTCTTT.

The chain recombines TRBV3-1 (or the pseudogene TRBV3-2) with TRBJ1-3; D is ambiguous. The V end lost 7 bases, the J end lost 0 bases, and 13 bases lay between the germline ends. The length of the CDR3 is 15 residues. CDR1 is LGHDT, CDR2 YNNKEL, per germline (reference sequence). CDR3 sequence reads: CASTRGQSSGNTIYF. CDR3 DNA: TGTGCCAGCACTCGGGGTCAAAGCTCTGGAAACACCATATATTTT.